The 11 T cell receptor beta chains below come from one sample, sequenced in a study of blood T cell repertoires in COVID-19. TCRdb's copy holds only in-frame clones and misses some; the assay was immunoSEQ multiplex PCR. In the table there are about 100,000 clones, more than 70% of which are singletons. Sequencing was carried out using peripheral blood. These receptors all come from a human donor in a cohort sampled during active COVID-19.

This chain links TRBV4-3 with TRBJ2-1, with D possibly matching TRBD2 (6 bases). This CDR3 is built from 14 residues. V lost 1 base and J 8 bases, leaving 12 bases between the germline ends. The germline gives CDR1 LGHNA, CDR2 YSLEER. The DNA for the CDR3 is TGCGCCAGCAGCCAAGGTTCCGGGAGCCATGAGCAGTTCTTC. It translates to CASSQGSGSHEQFF.

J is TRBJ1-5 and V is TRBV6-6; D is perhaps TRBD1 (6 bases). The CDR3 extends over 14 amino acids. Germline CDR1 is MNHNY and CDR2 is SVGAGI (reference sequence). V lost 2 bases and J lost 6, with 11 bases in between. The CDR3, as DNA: TGTGCCAGCAGTTACCAGCAGGGGCTTCAGCCCCAGCATTTT. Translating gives CASSYQQGLQPQHF.

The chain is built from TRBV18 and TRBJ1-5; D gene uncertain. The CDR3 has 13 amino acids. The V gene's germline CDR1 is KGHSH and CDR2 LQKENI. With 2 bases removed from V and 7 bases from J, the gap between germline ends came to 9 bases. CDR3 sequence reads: CASSPSGGQPQHF. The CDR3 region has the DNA TGTGCCAGCTCACCATCGGGTGGGCAGCCCCAGCATTTT. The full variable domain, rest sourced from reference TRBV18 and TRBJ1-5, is NAGVMQNPRHLVRRRGQEARLRCSPMKGHSHVYWYRQLPEEGLKFMVYLQKENIIDESGMPKERFSAEFPKEGPSILRIQQVVRGDSAAYFCASSPSGGQPQHFGDGTRLSIL.

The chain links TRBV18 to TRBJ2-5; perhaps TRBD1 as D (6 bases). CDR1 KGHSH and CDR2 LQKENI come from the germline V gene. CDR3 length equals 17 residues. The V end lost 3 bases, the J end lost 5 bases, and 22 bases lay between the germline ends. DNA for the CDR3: TGTGCCAGCTCACCGCGTAAGAGACAGGAGATGGGGGAGACCCAGTACTTC. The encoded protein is CASSPRKRQEMGETQYF.

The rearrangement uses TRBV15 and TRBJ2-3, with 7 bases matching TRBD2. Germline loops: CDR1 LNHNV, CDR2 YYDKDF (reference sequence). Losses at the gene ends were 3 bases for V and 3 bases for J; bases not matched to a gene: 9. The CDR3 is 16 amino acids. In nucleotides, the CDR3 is TGTGCCACCAGCAGTATGGTGGCGGGAGAGACAGATACGCAGTATTTT. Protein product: CATSSMVAGETDTQYF.

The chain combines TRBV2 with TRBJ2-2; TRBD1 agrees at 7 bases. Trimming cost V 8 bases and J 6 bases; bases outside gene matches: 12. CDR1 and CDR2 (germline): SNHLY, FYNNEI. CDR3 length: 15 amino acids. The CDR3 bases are TGTGCCAGCTCTCTTGGTATAAGGGGGCCCGGGGAGCTGTTTTTT. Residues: CASSLGIRGPGELFF.

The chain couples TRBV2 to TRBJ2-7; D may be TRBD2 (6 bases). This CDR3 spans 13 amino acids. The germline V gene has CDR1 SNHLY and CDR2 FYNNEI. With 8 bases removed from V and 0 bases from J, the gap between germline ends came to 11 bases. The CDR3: CASLRGASYEQYF. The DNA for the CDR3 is TGTGCCAGCTTGCGGGGAGCCTCCTACGAGCAGTACTTC.

CDR3 DNA: TGTGCCAGTAGTGCAATACAGGGGCGAAGGGTAGCGGGAGACGGAGAGCAGTTCTTC. It specifies CASSAIQGRRVAGDGEQFF. V gene TRBV19 combines with J gene TRBJ2-1; TRBD2 agrees at 9 bases. The CDR3 has 19 amino acids. V lost 5 bases, J lost 10 bases, and 24 bases stayed unmatched. Germline V gene sequence: CDR1 LNHDA, CDR2 SQIVND (reference sequence).

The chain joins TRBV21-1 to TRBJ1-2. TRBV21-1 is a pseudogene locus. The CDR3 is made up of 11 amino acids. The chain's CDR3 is CASSKGGGYTF. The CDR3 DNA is TGTGCCAGCAGCAAGGGGGGTGGCTACACCTTC.

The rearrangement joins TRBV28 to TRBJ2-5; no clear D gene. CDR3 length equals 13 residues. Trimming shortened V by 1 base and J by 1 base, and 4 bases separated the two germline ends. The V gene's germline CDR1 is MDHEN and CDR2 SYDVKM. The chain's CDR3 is CASSLFLQETQYF. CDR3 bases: TGTGCCAGCAGTTTATTCCTCCAAGAGACCCAGTACTTC. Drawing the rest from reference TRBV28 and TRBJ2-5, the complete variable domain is DVKVTQSSRYLVKRTGEKVFLECVQDMDHENMFWYRQDPGLGLRLIYFSYDVKMKEKGDIPEGYSVSREKKERFSLILESASTNQTSMYLCASSLFLQETQYFGPGTRLLVL.

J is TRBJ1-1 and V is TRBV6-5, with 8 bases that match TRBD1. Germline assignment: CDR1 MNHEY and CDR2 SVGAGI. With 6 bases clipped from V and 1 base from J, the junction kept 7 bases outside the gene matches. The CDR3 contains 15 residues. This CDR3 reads CASRSAGGENTEAFF. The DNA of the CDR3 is TGTGCCAGCAGGTCCGCAGGGGGCGAGAACACTGAAGCTTTCTTT.